This paragraph reports one T cell receptor beta chain. Which cohort a participant joined came from the clinical history participants gave. This specimen belongs to a study of blood T cell repertoires in COVID-19. On the study more broadly: Nucleic acid was either cDNA or gDNA, and it came from T cells, B-cell-depleted T cells, or PBMCs.

Original processing notes: For nucleated cells, counts were estimated from reference gene primer amplification. Produced via immunoSEQ multiplex PCR; TCRdb's table is partial and in-frame only. V and J calls and clone size are as listed in that table; D and trimming were resolved from the DNA. Altogether under 250,000 clones are present, roughly 85% being singletons, with the ten largest covering approximately 9.6%. Trimming shortened V by 6 bases and J by 10 bases, and 13 bases separated the two germline ends. Germline values: CDR1 DFQATT, CDR2 SNEGSKA (reference sequence). The CDR3 sequence is 11 residues long.

The TCR comes from a woman between 45 and 60 years old with acute COVID-19. Sequencing input: PBMCs or T cells enriched from blood (not recorded which). This chain links TRBV20-1 with TRBJ2-1; D possibly corresponds to TRBD1 (6 bases). CDR3 DNA sequence: TGCAGTGCCACGAACAGGGTAGAGCAGTTCTTC. Translated: CSATNRVEQFF.